This record covers a single T cell receptor beta chain. These data originate in a study of blood T cell repertoires in COVID-19. About the study: Specimens from acute and convalescent COVID-19 originated in the United States, Italy and Spain. Sources were T cells, B-cell-depleted T cells, or PBMCs; the material itself was cDNA or gDNA.

Germline CDR1 and CDR2: SGHNT and YYREEE (reference sequence). The CDR3 extends over 15 amino acids. V lost 1 base, J lost 3 bases, and 5 bases stayed unmatched. In the study's own analysis: Amplification from reference gene primers served as the basis for estimated nucleated cell counts. Measured with immunoSEQ multiplex PCR; TCRdb has only the in-frame clones, and not every one. The V and J calls and the clone size are those of that table, but D and trimming were determined from the DNA. This sample yields under 250,000 clones, of which roughly 88% are seen a single time; about 5.4% belongs to the top ten.

Sequences were obtained from peripheral blood. The chain employs TRBV5-4 and TRBJ2-3; TRBD1 matches 7 bases. This sequence was found in a woman older than 75 with COVID-19, enrolled during active disease. In DNA, the CDR3 is TGTGCCAGCAGCTTGAACAGGGGTTTGACAGATACGCAGTATTTT. Protein sequence: CASSLNRGLTDTQYF.